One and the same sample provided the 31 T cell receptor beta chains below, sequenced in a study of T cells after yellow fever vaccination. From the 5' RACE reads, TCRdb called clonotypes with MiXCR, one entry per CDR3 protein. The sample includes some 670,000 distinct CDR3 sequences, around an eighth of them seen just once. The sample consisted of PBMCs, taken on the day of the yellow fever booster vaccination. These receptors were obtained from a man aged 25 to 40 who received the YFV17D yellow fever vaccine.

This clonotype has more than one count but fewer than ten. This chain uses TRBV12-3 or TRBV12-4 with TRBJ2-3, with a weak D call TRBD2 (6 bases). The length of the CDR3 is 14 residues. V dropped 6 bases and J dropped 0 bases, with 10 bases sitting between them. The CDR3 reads CASRRLGSTDTQYF. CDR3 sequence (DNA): TGTGCCAGCAGGAGACTAGGGAGCACAGATACGCAGTATTTT.

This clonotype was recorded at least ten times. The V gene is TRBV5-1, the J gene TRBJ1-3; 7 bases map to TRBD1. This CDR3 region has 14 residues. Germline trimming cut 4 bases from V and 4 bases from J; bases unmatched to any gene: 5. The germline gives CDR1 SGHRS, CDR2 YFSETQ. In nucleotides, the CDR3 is TGCGCCAGCAGCGTAACAGGGGAAGGAAACACCATATATTTT. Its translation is CASSVTGEGNTIYF.

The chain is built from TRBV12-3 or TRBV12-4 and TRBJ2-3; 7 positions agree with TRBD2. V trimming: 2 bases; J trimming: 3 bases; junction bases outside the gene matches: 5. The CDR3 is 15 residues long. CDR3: CASSLRAGRTDTQYF. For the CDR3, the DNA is TGTGCCAGCAGTTTAAGAGCGGGGCGGACAGATACGCAGTATTTT.

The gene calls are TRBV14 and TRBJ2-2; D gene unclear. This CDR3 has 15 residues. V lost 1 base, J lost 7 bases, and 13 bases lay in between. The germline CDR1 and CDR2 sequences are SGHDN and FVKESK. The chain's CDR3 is CASSQGTAWGGELFF. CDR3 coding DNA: TGTGCCAGCAGCCAAGGGACGGCCTGGGGCGGGGAGCTGTTTTTT.

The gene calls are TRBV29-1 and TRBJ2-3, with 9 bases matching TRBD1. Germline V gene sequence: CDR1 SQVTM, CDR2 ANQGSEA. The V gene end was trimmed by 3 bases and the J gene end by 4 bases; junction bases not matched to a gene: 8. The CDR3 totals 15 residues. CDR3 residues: CSVEVWDREPDTQYF. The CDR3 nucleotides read TGCAGCGTTGAGGTTTGGGACAGGGAACCAGATACGCAGTATTTT.

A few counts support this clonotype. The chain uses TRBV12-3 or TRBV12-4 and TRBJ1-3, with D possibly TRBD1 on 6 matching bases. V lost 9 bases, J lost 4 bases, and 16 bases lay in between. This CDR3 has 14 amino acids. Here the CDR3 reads CASSTSGVGNTIYF. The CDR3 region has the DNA TGTGCCAGTTCCACTTCAGGGGTCGGAAACACCATATATTTT.

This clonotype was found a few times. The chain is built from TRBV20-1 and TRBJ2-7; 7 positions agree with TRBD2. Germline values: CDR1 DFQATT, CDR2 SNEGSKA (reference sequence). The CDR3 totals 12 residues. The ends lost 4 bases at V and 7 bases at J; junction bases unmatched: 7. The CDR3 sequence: CSAMTGGGEQYF. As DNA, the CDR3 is TGCAGTGCTATGACGGGAGGAGGGGAGCAGTACTTC.

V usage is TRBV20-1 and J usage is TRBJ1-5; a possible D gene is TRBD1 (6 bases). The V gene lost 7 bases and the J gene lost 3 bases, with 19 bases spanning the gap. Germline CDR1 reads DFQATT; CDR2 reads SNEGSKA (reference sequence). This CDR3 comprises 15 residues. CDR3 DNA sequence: TGCAGTGTTCCTTGGGCAGGGGCCACCAATCAGCCCCAGCATTTT. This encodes CSVPWAGATNQPQHF.

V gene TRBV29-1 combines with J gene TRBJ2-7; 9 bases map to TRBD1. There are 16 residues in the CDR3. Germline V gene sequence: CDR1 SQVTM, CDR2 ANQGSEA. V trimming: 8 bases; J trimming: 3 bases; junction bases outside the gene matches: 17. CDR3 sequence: CSPAGGTGKGNYEQYF. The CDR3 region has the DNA TGCAGCCCCGCCGGTGGGACAGGGAAGGGTAACTACGAGCAGTACTTC.

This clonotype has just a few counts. The CDR3 protein is CATAPSKGAPGNYGYTF. The CDR3 nucleotides are TGTGCTACCGCCCCATCGAAGGGGGCGCCGGGCAACTATGGCTACACCTTC. The rearrangement links TRBV12-3 or TRBV12-4 to TRBJ1-2; 7 nucleotides line up with TRBD1. This CDR3 contains 17 residues.

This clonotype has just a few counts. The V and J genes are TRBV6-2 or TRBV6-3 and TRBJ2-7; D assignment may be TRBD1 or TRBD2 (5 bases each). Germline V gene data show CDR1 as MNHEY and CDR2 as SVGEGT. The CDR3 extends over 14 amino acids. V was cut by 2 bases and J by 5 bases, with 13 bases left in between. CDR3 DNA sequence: TGTGCCAGCAGTTACCCCGGGACGTCCCACGAGCAGTACTTC. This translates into CASSYPGTSHEQYF.

The CDR3 is CASSRQGWAEAFF. The CDR3 DNA is TGTGCCAGCAGCCGACAGGGGTGGGCTGAAGCTTTCTTT. The chain joins TRBV5-6 to TRBJ1-1, with 8 bases that match TRBD1. The CDR3 is 13 amino acids. From germline, CDR1 is SGHDT and CDR2 YYEEEE. V trimming: 4 bases; J trimming: 6 bases; junction bases outside the gene matches: 5.

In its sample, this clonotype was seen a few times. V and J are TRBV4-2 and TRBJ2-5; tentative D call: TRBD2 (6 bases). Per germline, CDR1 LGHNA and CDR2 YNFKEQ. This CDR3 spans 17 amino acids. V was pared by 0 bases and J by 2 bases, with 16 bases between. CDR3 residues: CASSQDIEAGTQETQYF. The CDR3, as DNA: TGTGCCAGCAGCCAAGATATTGAGGCAGGGACTCAAGAGACCCAGTACTTC.

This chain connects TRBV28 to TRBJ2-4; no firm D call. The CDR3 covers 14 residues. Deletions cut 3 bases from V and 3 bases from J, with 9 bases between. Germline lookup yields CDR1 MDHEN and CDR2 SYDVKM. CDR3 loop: CASSFFVVKNIQYF. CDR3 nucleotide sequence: TGTGCCAGCAGTTTCTTTGTGGTCAAAAACATTCAGTACTTC.

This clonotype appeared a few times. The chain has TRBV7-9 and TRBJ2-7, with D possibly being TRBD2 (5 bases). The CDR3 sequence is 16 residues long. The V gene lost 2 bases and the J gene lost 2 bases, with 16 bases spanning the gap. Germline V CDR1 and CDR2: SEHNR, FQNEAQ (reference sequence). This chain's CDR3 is CASSLLGSGIAYEQYF. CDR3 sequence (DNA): TGTGCCAGCAGCTTACTGGGGTCCGGGATTGCCTACGAGCAGTACTTC.

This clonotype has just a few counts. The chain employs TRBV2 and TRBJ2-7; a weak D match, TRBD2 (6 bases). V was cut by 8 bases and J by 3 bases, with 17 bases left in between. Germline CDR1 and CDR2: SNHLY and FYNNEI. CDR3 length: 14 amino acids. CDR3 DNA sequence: TGTGCCAGCTCCAGACTAGGTGGAGTCTACGAGCAGTACTTC. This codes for CASSRLGGVYEQYF.

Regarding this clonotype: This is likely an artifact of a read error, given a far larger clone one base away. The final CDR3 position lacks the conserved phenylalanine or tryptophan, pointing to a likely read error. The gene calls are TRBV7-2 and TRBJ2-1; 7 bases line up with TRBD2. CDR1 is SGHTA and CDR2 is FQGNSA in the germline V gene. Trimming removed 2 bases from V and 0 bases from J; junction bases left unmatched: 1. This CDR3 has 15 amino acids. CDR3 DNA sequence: TGTGCCAGCAGCTTATCGGGAGGCTCCTACAATGAGCAGTTCTTA. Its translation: CASSLSGGSYNEQFL.

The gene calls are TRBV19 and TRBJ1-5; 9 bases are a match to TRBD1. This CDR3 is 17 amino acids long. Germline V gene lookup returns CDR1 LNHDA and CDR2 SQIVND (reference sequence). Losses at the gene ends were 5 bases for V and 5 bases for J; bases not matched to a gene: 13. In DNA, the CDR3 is TGTGCCAGTAGTCAAAAAGCGGGACAGGGTCGCGATCAGCCCCAGCATTTT. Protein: CASSQKAGQGRDQPQHF.

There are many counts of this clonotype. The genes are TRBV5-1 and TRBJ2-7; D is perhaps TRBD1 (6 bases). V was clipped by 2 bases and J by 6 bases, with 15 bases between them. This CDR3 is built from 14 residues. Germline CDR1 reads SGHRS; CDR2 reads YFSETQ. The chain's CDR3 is CASSFGDSGAEQYF. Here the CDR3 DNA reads TGCGCCAGCAGCTTTGGGGATTCAGGGGCCGAGCAGTACTTC.

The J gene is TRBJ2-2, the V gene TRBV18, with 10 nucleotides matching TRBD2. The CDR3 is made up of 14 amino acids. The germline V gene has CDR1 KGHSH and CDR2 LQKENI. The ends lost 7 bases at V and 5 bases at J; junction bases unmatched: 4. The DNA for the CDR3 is TGTGCCAGCTTTGGACTAGCGGTTACCGGGGAGCTGTTTTTT. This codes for CASFGLAVTGELFF.

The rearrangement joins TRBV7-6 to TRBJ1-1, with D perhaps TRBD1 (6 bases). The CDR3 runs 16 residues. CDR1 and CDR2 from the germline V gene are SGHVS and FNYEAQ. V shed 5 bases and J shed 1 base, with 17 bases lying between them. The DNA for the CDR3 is TGTGCCAGCAGCCGCCCGGAGGGGGGGAAGAACACTGAAGCTTTCTTT. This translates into CASSRPEGGKNTEAFF.

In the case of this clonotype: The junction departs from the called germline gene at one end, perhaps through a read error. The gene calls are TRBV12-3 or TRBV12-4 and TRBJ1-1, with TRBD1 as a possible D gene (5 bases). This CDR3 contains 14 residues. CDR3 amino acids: CASSFGQGYTEAFF. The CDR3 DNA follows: TGTGCCAGTAGTTTCGGGCAGGGCTACACTGAAGCTTTCTTT.

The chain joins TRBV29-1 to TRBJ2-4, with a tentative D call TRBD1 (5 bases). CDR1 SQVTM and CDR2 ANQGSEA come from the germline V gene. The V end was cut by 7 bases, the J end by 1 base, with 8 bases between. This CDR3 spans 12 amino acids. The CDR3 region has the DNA TGCAGCGGCAGGGTGGCCAAAAACATTCAGTACTTC. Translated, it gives CSGRVAKNIQYF.

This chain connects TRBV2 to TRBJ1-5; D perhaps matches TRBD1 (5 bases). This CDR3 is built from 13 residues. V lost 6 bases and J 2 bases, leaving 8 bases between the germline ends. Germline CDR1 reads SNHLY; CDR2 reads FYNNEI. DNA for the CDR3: TGTGCCAGCAGGGTGGGGGGCAATCAGCCCCAGCATTTT. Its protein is CASRVGGNQPQHF.

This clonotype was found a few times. CDR3 sequence: CASSQALAGGSEQFF. CDR3 nucleotides: TGTGCCAGCAGCCAAGCTCTAGCGGGAGGAAGTGAGCAGTTCTTC. The chain combines TRBV3-1 with TRBJ2-1; TRBD2 matches at 11 bases. Germline V gives CDR1 LGHDT, CDR2 YNNKEL (reference sequence). The CDR3 covers 15 residues. The J segment lost 9 bases and the V segment lost 1 base, leaving 5 bases of the junction unmatched.

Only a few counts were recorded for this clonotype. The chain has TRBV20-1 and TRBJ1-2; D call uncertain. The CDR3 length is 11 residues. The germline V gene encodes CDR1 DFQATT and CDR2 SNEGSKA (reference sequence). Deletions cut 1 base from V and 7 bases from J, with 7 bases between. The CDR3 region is CSARVVSGYTF. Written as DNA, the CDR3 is TGCAGTGCTAGAGTAGTTTCTGGCTACACCTTC.

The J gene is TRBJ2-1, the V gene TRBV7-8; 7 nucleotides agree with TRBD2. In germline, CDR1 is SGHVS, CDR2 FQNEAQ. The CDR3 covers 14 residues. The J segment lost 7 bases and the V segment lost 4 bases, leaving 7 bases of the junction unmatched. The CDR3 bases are TGTGCCAGCAGCTCCCCGACTAGCTATAATGAGCAGTTCTTC. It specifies CASSSPTSYNEQFF.

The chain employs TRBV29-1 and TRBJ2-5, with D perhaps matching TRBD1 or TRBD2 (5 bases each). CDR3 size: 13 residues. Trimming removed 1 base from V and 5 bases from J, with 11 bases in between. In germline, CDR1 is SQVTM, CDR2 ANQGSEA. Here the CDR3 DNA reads TGCAGCGTTGAAGGTCGGGGCCCCGAGACCCAGTACTTC. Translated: CSVEGRGPETQYF.

CDR3 region: CASSLDRRGLAGGSPYNEQFF. CDR3 in DNA: TGTGCCAGCAGCTTGGACAGGAGAGGTCTAGCGGGAGGTTCCCCCTACAATGAGCAGTTCTTC. This rearrangement joins TRBV7-6 to TRBJ2-1, with 11 bases matching TRBD2. The CDR3 covers 21 residues. The J segment lost 2 bases and the V segment lost 3 bases, leaving 18 bases of the junction unmatched. Germline loops: CDR1 SGHVS, CDR2 FNYEAQ.

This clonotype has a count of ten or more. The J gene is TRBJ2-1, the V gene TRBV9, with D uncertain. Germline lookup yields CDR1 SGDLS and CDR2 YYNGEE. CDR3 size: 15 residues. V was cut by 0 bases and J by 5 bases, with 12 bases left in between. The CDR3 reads CASSVGVESHNEQFF. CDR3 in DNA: TGTGCCAGCAGCGTAGGGGTAGAGTCCCACAATGAGCAGTTCTTC.

The CDR3 is CSASNSGRASNGYTF. The CDR3, as DNA: TGCAGTGCTAGTAATTCGGGCAGGGCATCAAATGGCTACACCTTC. This chain links TRBV20-1 with TRBJ1-2; weak D call: TRBD1 (5 bases). This CDR3 is 15 amino acids long. CDR1 and CDR2 from the germline V gene are DFQATT and SNEGSKA (reference sequence). Trimming stripped 3 bases from V and 6 bases from J, with 20 bases between.